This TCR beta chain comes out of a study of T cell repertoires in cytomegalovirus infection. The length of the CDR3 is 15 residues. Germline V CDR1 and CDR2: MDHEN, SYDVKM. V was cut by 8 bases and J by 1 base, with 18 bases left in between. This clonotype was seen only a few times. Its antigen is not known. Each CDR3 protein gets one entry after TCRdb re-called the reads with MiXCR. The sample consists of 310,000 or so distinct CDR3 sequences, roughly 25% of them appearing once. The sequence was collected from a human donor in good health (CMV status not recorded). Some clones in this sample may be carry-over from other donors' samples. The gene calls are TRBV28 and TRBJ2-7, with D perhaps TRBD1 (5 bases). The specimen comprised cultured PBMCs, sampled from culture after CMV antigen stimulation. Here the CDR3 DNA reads TGTGCCAGCGGCGTTCTAAGACAGCCGTCCTACGAGCAGTACTTC. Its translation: CASGVLRQPSYEQYF.